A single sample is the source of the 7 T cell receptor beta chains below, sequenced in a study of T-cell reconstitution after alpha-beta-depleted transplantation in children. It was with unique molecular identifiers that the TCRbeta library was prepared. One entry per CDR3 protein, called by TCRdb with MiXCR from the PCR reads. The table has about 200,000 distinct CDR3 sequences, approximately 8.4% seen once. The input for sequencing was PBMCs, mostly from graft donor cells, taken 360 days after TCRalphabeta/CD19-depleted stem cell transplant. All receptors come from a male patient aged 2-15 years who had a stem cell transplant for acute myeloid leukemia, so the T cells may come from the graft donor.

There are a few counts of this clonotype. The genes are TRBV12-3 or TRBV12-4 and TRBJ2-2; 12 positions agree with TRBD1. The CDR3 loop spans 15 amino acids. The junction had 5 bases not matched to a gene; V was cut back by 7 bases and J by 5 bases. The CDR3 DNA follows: TGTGCCAGCAACCGGGACAGGGGGCGAACCGGGGAGCTGTTTTTT. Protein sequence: CASNRDRGRTGELFF.

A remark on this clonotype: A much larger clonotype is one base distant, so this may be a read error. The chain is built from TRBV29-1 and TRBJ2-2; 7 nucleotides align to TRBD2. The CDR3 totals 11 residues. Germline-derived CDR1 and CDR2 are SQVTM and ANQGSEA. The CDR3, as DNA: TGCGGCGTTAGCGGGACCGGGGAGCTGTTTTTT. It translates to CGVSGTGELFF.

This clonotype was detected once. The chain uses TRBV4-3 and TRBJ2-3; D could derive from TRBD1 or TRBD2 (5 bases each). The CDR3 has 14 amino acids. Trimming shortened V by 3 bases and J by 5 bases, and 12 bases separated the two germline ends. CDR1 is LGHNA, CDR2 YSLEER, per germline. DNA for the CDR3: TGCGCCAGCAGCCAGGAGGTTACAGGAGATACGCAGTATTTT. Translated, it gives CASSQEVTGDTQYF.

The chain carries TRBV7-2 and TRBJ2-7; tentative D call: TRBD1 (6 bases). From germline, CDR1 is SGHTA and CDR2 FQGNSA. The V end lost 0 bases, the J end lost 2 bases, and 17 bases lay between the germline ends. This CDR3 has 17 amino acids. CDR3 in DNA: TGTGCCAGCAGCTTAGCCCTCGGGACACTATCGCCCTACGAGCAGTACGTC. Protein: CASSLALGTLSPYEQYV.

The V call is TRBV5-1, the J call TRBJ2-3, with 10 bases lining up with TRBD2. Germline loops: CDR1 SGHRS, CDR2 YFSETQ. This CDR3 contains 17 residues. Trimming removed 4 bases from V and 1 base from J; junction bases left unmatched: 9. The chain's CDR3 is CASSPQTTSGGTDTQYF. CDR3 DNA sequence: TGCGCCAGCAGCCCGCAAACCACTAGCGGGGGCACAGATACGCAGTATTTT.

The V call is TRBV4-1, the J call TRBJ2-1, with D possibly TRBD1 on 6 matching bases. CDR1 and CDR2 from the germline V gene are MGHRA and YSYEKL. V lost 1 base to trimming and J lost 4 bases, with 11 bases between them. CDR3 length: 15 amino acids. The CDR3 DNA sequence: TGCGCCAGCAGCCAAGGCTGGCAGGGGTACAATGAGCAGTTCTTC. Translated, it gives CASSQGWQGYNEQFF.

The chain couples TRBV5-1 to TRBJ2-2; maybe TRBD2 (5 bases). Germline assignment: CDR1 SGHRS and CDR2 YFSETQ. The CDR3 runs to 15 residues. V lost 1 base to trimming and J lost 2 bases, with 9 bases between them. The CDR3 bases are TGCGCCAGCAGCTTGCGACGGGGTAACACCGGGGAGCTGTTTTTT. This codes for CASSLRRGNTGELFF.